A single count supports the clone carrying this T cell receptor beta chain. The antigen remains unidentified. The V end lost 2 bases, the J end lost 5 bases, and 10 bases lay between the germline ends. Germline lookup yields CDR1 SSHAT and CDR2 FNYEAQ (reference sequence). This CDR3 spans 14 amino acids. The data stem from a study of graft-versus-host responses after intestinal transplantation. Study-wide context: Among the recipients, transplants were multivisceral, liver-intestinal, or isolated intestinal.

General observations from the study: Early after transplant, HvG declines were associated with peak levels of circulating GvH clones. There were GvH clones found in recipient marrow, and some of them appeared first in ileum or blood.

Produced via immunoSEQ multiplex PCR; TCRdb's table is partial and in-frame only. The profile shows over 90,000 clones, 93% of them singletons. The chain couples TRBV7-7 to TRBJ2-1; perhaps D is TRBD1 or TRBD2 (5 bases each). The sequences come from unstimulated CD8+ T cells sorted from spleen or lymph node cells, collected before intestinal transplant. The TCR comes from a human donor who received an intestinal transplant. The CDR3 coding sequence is TGTGCCAGCAGCTTAATCGGGACGAACAATGAGCAGTTCTTC. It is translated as CASSLIGTNNEQFF.